This TCR beta chain was retrieved from a study of blood T cell repertoires in COVID-19. Whole-study context: Samples came from the United States, Italy and Spain, spanning acute and convalescent COVID-19. In each case, the material was cDNA or gDNA derived from T cells, B-cell-depleted T cells, or PBMCs.

Original handling: Reference gene primer amplification yielded estimated nucleated cell counts. The table came from immunoSEQ multiplex PCR; TCRdb's copy has only in-frame clones and leaves some out. The DNA gave D and trimming, while V, J and clone size come from that table. Here the sample spans approximately 190,000 clones, nearly 90% being singletons. What was sequenced was peripheral blood. This clonotype was obtained from a man aged 60 to 69 with active or convalescent COVID-19.

The CDR3 region is CASSFDNNYGYTF. The CDR3 bases are TGCGCCAGCAGCTTCGACAACAACTATGGCTACACCTTC. The chain recombines TRBV5-1 with TRBJ1-2; no definite D call. Germline CDR1 SGHRS, CDR2 YFSETQ. The CDR3 contains 13 residues. The germline V and J ends were trimmed by 2 bases and 2 bases, with 7 bases remaining between them.